One sample yielded the 23 T cell receptor beta chains listed below, sequenced in a study of T cell responses to AZD1222 COVID-19 vaccine. Assay: immunoSEQ multiplex PCR; the TCRdb copy retains only in-frame clones and omits some. The sample carries 200,000 or so clones, around 90% recorded once. The sample consisted of peripheral blood, taken on day 0 of AZD1222 vaccination. The origin of the receptors is an adult in good health.

V gene TRBV9 combines with J gene TRBJ1-5, with 8 bases that match TRBD1. V lost 0 bases to trimming and J lost 7 bases; unmatched junction nucleotides: 3. Germline V CDR1 and CDR2: SGDLS, YYNGEE. The CDR3 totals 14 residues. Here the CDR3 reads CASSVAGGRQPQHF. The CDR3 DNA reads as TGTGCCAGCAGCGTAGCAGGGGGCAGGCAGCCCCAGCATTTT. Filled out from reference TRBV9 and TRBJ1-5, the complete variable domain reads DSGVTQTPKHLITATGQRVTLRCSPRSGDLSVYWYQQSLDQGLQFLIQYYNGEERAKGNILERFSAQQFPDLHSELNLSSLELGDSALYFCASSVAGGRQPQHFGDGTRLSIL.

This clone turned up a few times. V and J are TRBV5-5 and TRBJ2-1; D is undetermined. V lost 0 bases and J 5 bases, leaving 6 bases between the germline ends. Germline loops: CDR1 SGHKS, CDR2 YYEKEE (reference sequence). The CDR3 consists of 13 residues. CDR3 in DNA: TGTGCCAGCAGCTTGGCGGTTCACAATGAGCAGTTCTTC. This translates into CASSLAVHNEQFF.

The chain carries TRBV7-3 and TRBJ1-1, with unresolved D. The CDR3 covers 15 residues. V was clipped by 2 bases and J by 0 bases, with 10 bases between them. From germline, CDR1 is SGHTA and CDR2 FQGTGA. CDR3 region: CASSLGQELNTEAFF. Here the CDR3 DNA reads TGTGCCAGCAGCTTAGGTCAGGAGTTGAACACTGAAGCTTTCTTT.

This chain joins TRBV11-3 and TRBJ1-5; D is uncertain. The V end lost 2 bases, the J end lost 5 bases, and 28 bases lay between the germline ends. Per germline, CDR1 SGHNT and CDR2 YENEEA. The CDR3 totals 20 residues. The CDR3 loop is CASSLINANARAPPYQPQHF. CDR3 coding DNA: TGTGCCAGCAGCTTAATCAATGCAAATGCGCGGGCGCCCCCGTATCAGCCCCAGCATTTT.

This chain links TRBV27 with TRBJ1-5, with D possibly being TRBD1 (6 bases). V lost 0 bases, J lost 6 bases, and 12 bases lay in between. This CDR3 is built from 15 residues. Per the germline V gene, CDR1 is MNHEY and CDR2 is SMNVEV (reference sequence). CDR3 loop: CASSLSSGVGQPQHF. As DNA, the CDR3 is TGTGCCAGCAGTTTATCTTCAGGGGTAGGTCAGCCCCAGCATTTT.

This chain connects TRBV11-2 to TRBJ2-1; D is unclear. The CDR3 totals 11 residues. Trimming removed 5 bases at V and 8 bases at J, with 7 bases between. Germline CDR1 and CDR2: SGHAT and FQNNGV. The CDR3 nucleotides are TGTGCCAGCAGCGAAATCCATGAGCAGTTCTTC. Amino acid sequence: CASSEIHEQFF. Using reference TRBV11-2 and TRBJ2-1 for the parts outside the CDR3, the full variable domain is EAGVAQSPRYKIIEKRQSVAFWCNPISGHATLYWYQQILGQGPKLLIQFQNNGVVDDSQLPKDRFSAERLKGVDSTLKIQPAKLEDSAVYLCASSEIHEQFFGPGTRLTVL.

Remarks on this clone: The sample holds other DNA sequences that translate to the same CDR3. V and J are TRBV7-9 and TRBJ2-7, with D unclear. The V and J ends lost 1 base and 2 bases respectively, with 3 bases between them. The CDR3 covers 12 residues. CDR1 is SEHNR and CDR2 is FQNEAQ in the germline V gene (reference sequence). Here the CDR3 DNA reads TGTGCCAGCAGCTTAGTTGCCTACGAGCAGTACTTC. This codes for CASSLVAYEQYF.

J is TRBJ2-1 and V is TRBV11-1; TRBD2 matches 9 bases. CDR3 length equals 14 residues. Germline-derived CDR1 and CDR2 are SGHAT and FQDESV (reference sequence). V was clipped by 3 bases and J by 8 bases; unmatched bases: 5. The CDR3 nucleotides are TGTGCCAGCAGCTTGGCTAGCGGGATTGATGAGCAGTTCTTC. As protein: CASSLASGIDEQFF.

The chain joins TRBV28 to TRBJ2-7, with 11 positions matching TRBD2. V lost 5 bases, J lost 2 bases, and 14 bases stayed unmatched. The germline V gene has CDR1 MDHEN and CDR2 SYDVKM. The CDR3 has 18 residues. The CDR3 coding sequence is TGTGCCAGCAGTGCGGGGAGTAGCGGGAGGGCCCTCCCCTACGAGCAGTACTTC. Protein: CASSAGSSGRALPYEQYF.

The chain has TRBV9 and TRBJ2-5; no clear D gene. V dropped 0 bases and J dropped 5 bases, with 8 bases sitting between them. The germline V gene has CDR1 SGDLS and CDR2 YYNGEE. The CDR3 covers 13 residues. The CDR3 bases are TGTGCCAGCAGCGTAGGGGGAAAGGAGACCCAGTACTTC. Amino acids: CASSVGGKETQYF.

This chain joins TRBV7-9 and TRBJ2-1, with D hard to call. CDR1 SEHNR and CDR2 FQNEAQ come from the germline V gene (reference sequence). The CDR3 spans 12 residues. The V end lost 1 base, the J end lost 10 bases, and 8 bases lay between the germline ends. The CDR3 nucleotides read TGTGCCAGCAGCTTAGACTCGGTCGAGCAGTTCTTC. Translated, it gives CASSLDSVEQFF.

V gene TRBV18 combines with J gene TRBJ1-2, with 7 bases lining up with TRBD1. J lost 5 bases, V lost 0 bases, and 9 bases had no gene match. This CDR3 spans 16 amino acids. Germline values: CDR1 KGHSH, CDR2 LQKENI. The CDR3 nucleotides are TGTGCCAGCTCACCACCGAGTGAGACAGGGTTGTATGGCTACACCTTC. Protein: CASSPPSETGLYGYTF.

The chain carries TRBV9 and TRBJ2-1, with no clear D. Trimming pared 2 bases from V and 10 bases from J, leaving 10 bases between. The CDR3 contains 12 residues. Germline lookup yields CDR1 SGDLS and CDR2 YYNGEE. CDR3 bases: TGTGCCAGCAGCGTCTCAGGTGTGGAGCAGTTCTTC. Its protein product is CASSVSGVEQFF. The whole variable domain, filled in from reference TRBV9 and TRBJ2-1, reads DSGVTQTPKHLITATGQRVTLRCSPRSGDLSVYWYQQSLDQGLQFLIQYYNGEERAKGNILERFSAQQFPDLHSELNLSSLELGDSALYFCASSVSGVEQFFGPGTRLTVL.

As concerns this clone: Different DNA sequences within this sample yield the same CDR3. The V gene is TRBV7-9, the J gene TRBJ1-3; D gene uncertain. Germline values: CDR1 SEHNR, CDR2 FQNEAQ (reference sequence). V shed 4 bases and J shed 0 bases, with 7 bases lying between them. This CDR3 is built from 14 residues. CDR3 nucleotide sequence: TGTGCCAGCAGCTCCAGAACCTCTGGAAACACCATATATTTT. It specifies CASSSRTSGNTIYF.

This clone appeared a single time. CDR3: CASSPGTGVYEQYF. In nucleotides, the CDR3 is TGTGCCAGCAGCCCAGGAACGGGGGTCTACGAGCAGTACTTC. This rearrangement joins TRBV9 to TRBJ2-7; possible D gene TRBD2, 6 bases. The CDR3 runs to 14 residues. The germline V gene encodes CDR1 SGDLS and CDR2 YYNGEE. V was cut by 4 bases and J by 3 bases, with 14 bases left in between.

V gene TRBV18 combines with J gene TRBJ1-2, with 8 positions matching TRBD1. This CDR3 region has 13 residues. CDR1 is KGHSH, CDR2 LQKENI, per germline. With 6 bases clipped from V and 3 bases from J, the junction kept 3 bases outside the gene matches. This CDR3 reads CASSGGQDYGYTF. The CDR3 DNA is TGTGCCAGCTCGGGGGGACAGGACTATGGCTACACCTTC.

V is TRBV4-2 and J is TRBJ1-4; a weak D match, TRBD1 (6 bases). Germline V gene data show CDR1 as LGHNA and CDR2 as YNFKEQ. V was clipped by 0 bases and J by 6 bases, with 11 bases between them. This CDR3 has 15 residues. The CDR3 spells CASSQEWGADEKLFF. CDR3 nucleotide sequence: TGTGCCAGCAGCCAAGAATGGGGGGCAGATGAAAAACTGTTTTTT.

The chain links TRBV6-4 to TRBJ1-5, with D possibly TRBD1 on 6 matching bases. CDR3 length: 17 amino acids. The ends were cut back, 3 bases at V and 7 bases at J, with 22 bases in the middle. Germline V gene lookup returns CDR1 MRHNA and CDR2 SNTAGT. The DNA for the CDR3 is TGTGCCAGCAGTGATCCAATAGGGGGGGGTTCTGAACAGCCCCAGCATTTT. Encoded protein: CASSDPIGGGSEQPQHF.

The chain carries TRBV7-2 and TRBJ2-3; D is perhaps TRBD2 (6 bases). The CDR3 is 14 residues long. V dropped 1 base and J dropped 4 bases, with 9 bases sitting between them. Germline V CDR1 and CDR2: SGHTA, FQGNSA. The CDR3 nucleotides read TGTGCCAGCAGCTTAGTCGGGAGCCCAGATACGCAGTATTTT. Translated, it gives CASSLVGSPDTQYF.

The rearrangement uses TRBV12-3 or TRBV12-4 and TRBJ2-4; 7 bases align to TRBD1. This CDR3 contains 12 residues. Losses at the gene ends were 2 bases for V and 8 bases for J; bases not matched to a gene: 0. CDR3 sequence: CASSLRGHIQYF. CDR3 bases: TGTGCCAGCAGTTTAAGGGGGCACATTCAGTACTTC.

The CDR3 DNA reads as TGTGCCAGCAGCCAAAAAGGGACAGCAGATTCTGGAAACACCATATATTTT. Residues: CASSQKGTADSGNTIYF. This chain uses TRBV4-2 with TRBJ1-3, with 7 bases lining up with TRBD1. The CDR3 length is 17 residues. CDR1 and CDR2 (germline): LGHNA, YNFKEQ. V shed 2 bases, J shed 1 base, and the junction held 8 bases outside the gene matches.

The gene calls are TRBV12-3 or TRBV12-4 and TRBJ1-5; TRBD1 is a possible D gene (5 bases). Trimming left V 8 bases short and J 9 bases short, with 14 bases between. The length of the CDR3 is 12 residues. The chain's CDR3 is CASRSGVGPQHF. The CDR3 DNA follows: TGTGCCAGCCGATCGGGGGTCGGGCCCCAGCATTTT.

This chain uses TRBV9 with TRBJ2-7; possibly TRBD1 for D (5 bases). Germline values: CDR1 SGDLS, CDR2 YYNGEE. The CDR3 is 13 amino acids. Trimming stripped 4 bases from V and 3 bases from J, with 11 bases between. The CDR3 is CASSQGGNYEQYF. The DNA for the CDR3 is TGTGCCAGCAGCCAGGGCGGAAACTACGAGCAGTACTTC.